This is a list of T cell receptor beta chains from one sample in a study of T cells expressing NK-cell markers. Each CDR3 protein gets one entry in TCRdb, which reprocessed the 5' RACE reads and gives no DNA. The sample data list approximately 440,000 distinct CDR3 sequences. Sequenced material: blood T cells: a sorted CD56 or NKG2C T cell subset, CD4+ or CD8+ T cells, or bulk PBMC T cells (not recorded which). The receptors derive from a woman in her 50s in good health. Both conserved end residues are part of each CDR3.

V	J	CDR3
TRBV29-1	TRBJ2-1	CSVRTSNEQFF
TRBV29-1	TRBJ2-3	CSVEDPRGQPDTQYF
TRBV27	TRBJ2-7	CASSARLGVYEQYF
TRBV12-3/TRBV12-4	TRBJ2-1	CASGGSSYNEQFF
TRBV6-2/TRBV6-3	TRBJ2-4	CASSPGQFKNIQYF
TRBV27	TRBJ2-3	CASSLTGAVTDTQYF
TRBV12-3/TRBV12-4	TRBJ2-3	CASSQRHSTQYF
TRBV7-9	TRBJ2-1	CASSPPLLERVYNEQFF
TRBV14	TRBJ2-7	CASSILQVGHEQYF
TRBV2	TRBJ2-1	CASIWDSAYNEQFF
TRBV6-5	TRBJ2-3	CASSYGSAHGTDTQYF
TRBV20-1	TRBJ1-5	CSAKGPLPRYSNQPQHF
TRBV30	TRBJ2-3	CAWTPGLTYRDTQYF
TRBV29-1	TRBJ1-1	CSVVGQPKEAFF
TRBV27	TRBJ1-2	CASSFRQGNGYTF
TRBV29-1	TRBJ2-3	CSVEGLAGKPRTDTQYF
TRBV20-1	TRBJ1-1	CSARDPRGDTEAFF
TRBV5-6	TRBJ1-1	CASSLGRLQAFF
TRBV7-8	TRBJ2-2	CASSPPLAGGLGGELFF
TRBV4-2	TRBJ2-7	CASSQEVGSGEQYF
TRBV29-1	TRBJ1-6	CSVAENSYNSPLHF
TRBV9	TRBJ2-6	CASSLQGNTGANVLTF
TRBV20-1	TRBJ2-2	CSASVVAPFTGELFF
TRBV5-1	TRBJ2-1	CASSPVVGNEQFF
TRBV4-1	TRBJ2-3	CASSPPPPQGDTQYF
TRBV2	TRBJ2-5	CASKEIEETQYF
TRBV29-1	TRBJ2-1	CSVEGGSGRAGNEQFF
TRBV25-1	TRBJ2-2	CASSGRGLDIGELFF
TRBV12-3/TRBV12-4	TRBJ1-5	CASGDRVKQPQHF
TRBV20-1	TRBJ1-4	CSAQLRDLGQEKLFF
TRBV24-1	TRBJ1-4	CATSDSRQGGEKLFF
TRBV7-2	TRBJ2-3	CASSMVGYDTQYF
TRBV4-1	TRBJ2-7	CASSQDASGRRNEQYF
TRBV29-1	TRBJ1-2	CSAADGVNGQAYGYTF
TRBV6-2/TRBV6-3	TRBJ2-1	CASRQHGREGNEQFF
TRBV3-1	TRBJ2-5	CASSSGGRGETQYF
TRBV5-1	TRBJ2-1	CASSLGSGRARDEQFF
TRBV14	TRBJ2-3	CASSQGIRAKRADTQYF